This is a list of T cell receptor beta chains from one sample in a study of cytomegalovirus exposure and HLA in healthy donors. The assay was immunoSEQ multiplex PCR, and TCRdb's table has in-frame clones only and misses some. The data show 330,000 or so clones, with 75% to 90% seen just once and around 0.84% held by the top ten. Material for sequencing was PBMCs. The receptors come from a woman between 18 and 29 years old in good health and CMV-seronegative. Both conserved end residues are part of each CDR3. D genes are given only for firm matches. Clone size is stated in some rows and not others, as once, few, many or a class when expanded.

clone_size	d_call	j_call	v_call	cdr3_nt	cdr3_aa
.	TRBD2	TRBJ2-2	TRBV5-1	TGCGCCAGCAGCTTGCTTCGGGGGGTCACCGGGGAGCTGTTTTTT	CASSLLRGVTGELFF
once	TRBD2	TRBJ2-7	TRBV11-2	TGTGCCAGCAGCCAACTAGCGGGGTATAGCTCCTACGAGCAGTACTTC	CASSQLAGYSSYEQYF
.	TRBD2	TRBJ2-2	TRBV25-1	TGTGCCAGCAGTGAAGTCGGTGAAGCGGGAGGTACCGGGGAGCTGTTTTTT	CASSEVGEAGGTGELFF
.	TRBD1	TRBJ2-1	TRBV27	TGTGCCAGCAGTCAACAGGGGGCACAGTTCTTC	CASSQQGAQFF
.	.	TRBJ2-5	TRBV28	TGTGCCAGCAGTTCCCGTGAGACCCAGTACTTC	CASSSRETQYF
.	.	TRBJ2-7	TRBV5-6	TGTGCCAGCAGCACAACAGCCTCGGGGAAGGCCTACGAGCAGTACTTC	CASSTTASGKAYEQYF
.	TRBD1	TRBJ1-1	TRBV25-1	TGTGCCAGCAGTGAATGGGGGACAGGGGCGGAGAACACTGAAGCTTTCTTT	CASSEWGTGAENTEAFF
.	.	TRBJ1-1	TRBV6-5	TGTGCCAGCAGTTACGTCAGGGGAAATACTGAAGCTTTCTTT	CASSYVRGNTEAFF
.	TRBD2	TRBJ2-7	TRBV27	TGTGCCAGCAGTTTATCTAGCGGGAATTCAGGAGCCTACGAGCAGTACTTC	CASSLSSGNSGAYEQYF
.	.	TRBJ1-2	TRBV6-1	TGTGCCAGCAGTGAAAACGGAGCCTATGGCTACACCTTC	CASSENGAYGYTF
once	.	TRBJ2-7	TRBV7-8	TGTGCCAGCAGCCGACAGGTTTTCCCCTACGAGCAGTACTTC	CASSRQVFPYEQYF
once	.	TRBJ2-1	TRBV5-4	TGTGCCAGCAGCTTGGGGGCAGGGACCTACAATGAGCAGTTCTTC	CASSLGAGTYNEQFF
.	.	TRBJ2-7	TRBV5-1	TGCGCCAGCAGCTTGGGAGCTGCATCCATGGAGCAGTACTTC	CASSLGAASMEQYF
.	.	TRBJ1-1	TRBV12-5	TGTGCTAGTGGTTCGACGACAGAACTGAACACTGAAGCTTTCTTT	CASGSTTELNTEAFF
.	.	TRBJ1-2	TRBV18	TGTGCCAGCTCACTACCCGAGGGTGGCTACACCTTC	CASSLPEGGYTF
.	.	TRBJ1-5	TRBV2	TGTGCCAGCACTGAGGGGGGGGTCGGTCAGCCCCAGCATTTT	CASTEGGVGQPQHF
.	TRBD2	TRBJ2-7	TRBV29-1	TGCAGCGTTTCCGGGAGGGTATCCTACGAGCAGTACTTC	CSVSGRVSYEQYF
.	.	TRBJ2-7	TRBV21-1	TGTGCCAGCAGCCGCAGAGATAGCGGATACGAGCAGTACTTC	CASSRRDSGYEQYF
.	TRBD1	TRBJ2-7	TRBV11-2	TGTGCCAGCAGCTTGCAGGGGGCGCGAGAGCAGTACTTC	CASSLQGAREQYF
.	TRBD1	TRBJ2-2	TRBV2	TGTGCCAGCAGGGACAGGGAAGGGACCGGGGAGCTGTTTTTT	CASRDREGTGELFF
.	TRBD1	TRBJ1-2	TRBV27	TGTGCCAGCAGACGAACAGGGGGCGCGGATGGCTACACCTTC	CASRRTGGADGYTF
.	.	TRBJ1-2	TRBV19	TGTGCCAGTAGTATAACAGGGACGAACTATGGCTACACCTTC	CASSITGTNYGYTF
few	.	TRBJ1-3	TRBV10-3	TGTGCCATCAGTGAGACGGAGCACCCTGGAAACACCATATATTTT	CAISETEHPGNTIYF
.	.	TRBJ2-1	TRBV27	TGTGCCAGCAGTTTCCCCGGGGGTGAGCAGTTCTTC	CASSFPGGEQFF
.	.	TRBJ2-7	TRBV18	TGTGCCAGCTCACCAGGGAGCAACTACGAGCAGTACTTC	CASSPGSNYEQYF
once	TRBD2	TRBJ2-1	TRBV11-2	TGTGCCAGCAGCGACCTCAAGCGGGAAGGGTTCTTC	CASSDLKREGFF
.	.	TRBJ1-5	TRBV19	TGTGCCAGTAGTATCATTGCAGGGGATGATCAGCCCCAGCATTTT	CASSIIAGDDQPQHF
.	.	TRBJ2-7	TRBV11-3	TGTGCCAGCAGCTTAGGAGCTGATCCCTACTACGAGCAGTACTTC	CASSLGADPYYEQYF
.	.	TRBJ1-1	TRBV12-5	TGTGCTAGTGGTATCAGCCCGGGCACTGAAGCTTTCTTT	CASGISPGTEAFF
.	TRBD2	TRBJ2-1	TRBV9	TGTGCCAGCAGTGGGACTAGCGGGGGACGGGAGCAGTTCTTC	CASSGTSGGREQFF
.	.	TRBJ2-7	TRBV27	TGTGCCAGCAGTACCCGGGAGTCAAACTACGAGCAGTACTTC	CASSTRESNYEQYF
.	TRBD2	TRBJ2-5	TRBV4-3	TGCGCCAGCAGCCAAGTTTTAGCGGGAGGGCAAGAGACCCAGTACTTC	CASSQVLAGGQETQYF
once	.	TRBJ2-5	TRBV6-1	TGTGCCAGCAGGATACAGAGCCAAGAGACCCAGTACTTC	CASRIQSQETQYF
.	.	TRBJ1-1	TRBV7-9	TGTGCCAGCAGCTTAGGAGGCGAGTTTGAAGCTTTCTTT	CASSLGGEFEAFF
.	TRBD1	TRBJ1-2	TRBV28	TGTGCCAGCAGTGCTCACGGGACAGGGGGAATGAGTAAGTGGGACTATGGCTACACCTTC	CASSAHGTGGMSKWDYGYTF
.	TRBD1	TRBJ2-7	TRBV15	TGTGCCACCAGCAGAGAAACAGGGGGAACCTACGAGCAGTACTTC	CATSRETGGTYEQYF
few	.	TRBJ1-2	TRBV7-2	TGTGCCAGCAGCCCGGAACCTCGGGGATATGGCTACACCTTC	CASSPEPRGYGYTF
.	TRBD1	TRBJ2-7	TRBV7-2	TGTGCCAGCAGCTTCCGACAGGGATTAAGGGACGAGCAGTACTTC	CASSFRQGLRDEQYF
.	TRBD1	TRBJ2-2	TRBV11-3	TGTGCCAGCAGCGACGATACAGGGGGCGACACCGGGGAGCTGTTTTTT	CASSDDTGGDTGELFF
.	TRBD1	TRBJ1-1	TRBV7-7	TGTGCTAGCAGCTTTCGGACAGGCACTGAAGCTTTCTTT	CASSFRTGTEAFF
.	TRBD1	TRBJ2-7	TRBV5-1	TGCGCCAGCAGCTTAAGACAGGGGGCTCACTACGAGCAGTACTTC	CASSLRQGAHYEQYF
.	TRBD2	TRBJ2-1	TRBV11-3	TGTGCCAGCAGCTTAGAGGTGCTAGCGGGAGGAGGCAATGAGCAGTTCTTC	CASSLEVLAGGGNEQFF
.	TRBD1	TRBJ1-1	TRBV6-1	TGTGCCAGCAGTAATAACAGGGGGCTCGCTGAAGCTTTCTTT	CASSNNRGLAEAFF
.	TRBD2	TRBJ2-1	TRBV7-2	TGTGCCAGCAGCCAGGGGGGGGGACTAGCTTACAATGAGCAGTTCTTC	CASSQGGGLAYNEQFF
.	.	TRBJ2-2	TRBV5-1	TGCGCCAGCAGCTTGGACACGAACACCGGGGAGCTGTTTTTT	CASSLDTNTGELFF
.	TRBD2	TRBJ2-5	TRBV7-2	TGTGCCAGCAGCTCCGGGACTAGCGGGGTCTCCCAGTACTTC	CASSSGTSGVSQYF
.	.	TRBJ2-2	TRBV7-9	TGTGCCAGCAGCTTAAATATTCGGTCCGGGGAGCTGTTTTTT	CASSLNIRSGELFF
once	TRBD1	TRBJ1-2	TRBV5-1	TGCGCCAGCAGCGCGTGGACAGGGGACTATGGCTACACCTTC	CASSAWTGDYGYTF
.	.	TRBJ2-2	TRBV29-1	TGCAGCGTTGATAAGGGATCCGGGGACACCGGGGAGCTGTTTTTT	CSVDKGSGDTGELFF
.	.	TRBJ2-7	TRBV7-2	TGTGCCAGCAGCCAAGGAGGCGGCAGTGGCTACGAGCAGTACTTC	CASSQGGGSGYEQYF
few	.	TRBJ1-2	TRBV19	TGTGCCAGTAGTTATCTCCTCTATGGCTACACCTTC	CASSYLLYGYTF
few	.	TRBJ2-4	TRBV5-4	TGTGCCAGCAGCCTCCCGACAGGAAACATTCAGTACTTC	CASSLPTGNIQYF
.	TRBD2	TRBJ2-1	TRBV5-1	TGCGCCAGCTCGGATTTAGCGGGAGGGCCGGGTAATGAGCAGTTCTTC	CASSDLAGGPGNEQFF
.	.	TRBJ2-7	TRBV28	TGTGCCAGCAGTTTAGGGGAGTGGGGCTACGAGCAGTACTTC	CASSLGEWGYEQYF
once	.	TRBJ1-1	TRBV5-3	TGTGCCCCCGGGGGTAACACTGAAGCTTTCTTT	CAPGGNTEAFF
few	TRBD1	TRBJ2-7	TRBV6-1	TGTGCCAGCAGGGGGACAGGGATTTACGAGCAGTACTTC	CASRGTGIYEQYF
.	TRBD2	TRBJ2-1	TRBV9	TGTGCCAGCAGCCCCAGACTAGCGGGAGGTCTAGGTGAGCAGTTCTTC	CASSPRLAGGLGEQFF
once	.	TRBJ2-4	TRBV7-9	TGTGCCAGCAGCCCACATAACGGCGGACAGCGCATTCAGTACTTC	CASSPHNGGQRIQYF
.	.	TRBJ1-5	TRBV18	TGTGCCAGCTCACCGGTCTTAACAGGGCATCAGCCCCAGCATTTT	CASSPVLTGHQPQHF